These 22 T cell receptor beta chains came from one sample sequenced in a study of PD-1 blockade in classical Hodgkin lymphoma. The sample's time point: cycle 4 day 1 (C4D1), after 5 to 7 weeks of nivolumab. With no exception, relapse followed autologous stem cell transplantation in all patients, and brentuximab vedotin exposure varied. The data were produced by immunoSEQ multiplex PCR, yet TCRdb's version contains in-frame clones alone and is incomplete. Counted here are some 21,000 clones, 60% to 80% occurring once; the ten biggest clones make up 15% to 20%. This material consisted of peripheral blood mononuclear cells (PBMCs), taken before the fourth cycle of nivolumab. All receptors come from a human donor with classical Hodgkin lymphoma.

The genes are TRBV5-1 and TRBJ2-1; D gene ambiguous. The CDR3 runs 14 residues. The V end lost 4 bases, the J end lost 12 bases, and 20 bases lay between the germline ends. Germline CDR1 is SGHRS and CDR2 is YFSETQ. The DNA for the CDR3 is TGCGCCAGCAGCCCCGCTGGTGCCGAAATATGGCAGTTCTTC. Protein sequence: CASSPAGAEIWQFF.

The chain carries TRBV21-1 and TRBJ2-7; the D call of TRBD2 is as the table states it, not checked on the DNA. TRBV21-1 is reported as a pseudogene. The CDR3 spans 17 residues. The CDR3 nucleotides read TGTGCCAGCAGCCCACGTACAGGGCTAGCGGGAGGTGGCGAGCAGTACTTC. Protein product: CASSPRTGLAGGGEQYF.

The CDR3 here is CASSPSGLNIAEAFF. The CDR3 DNA is TGCGCCAGCAGCCCCTCAGGCCTAAATATCGCTGAAGCTTTCTTT. V is TRBV5-1 and J is TRBJ1-1, with no clear D. CDR1 SGHRS and CDR2 YFSETQ come from the germline V gene. The CDR3 is 15 amino acids. Between the trimmed V and J ends, which lost 4 bases and 6 bases, there was a span of 19 bases.

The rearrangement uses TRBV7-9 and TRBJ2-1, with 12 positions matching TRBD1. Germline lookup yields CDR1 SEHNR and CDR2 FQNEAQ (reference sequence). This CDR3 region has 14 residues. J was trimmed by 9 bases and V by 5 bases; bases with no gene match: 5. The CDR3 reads CASSLGQGAGEQFF. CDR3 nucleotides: TGTGCCAGCAGCCTGGGACAGGGGGCAGGTGAGCAGTTCTTC.

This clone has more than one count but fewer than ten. The CDR3 DNA reads TGTGCCAGCATCCCAACGTCAAGCTCCTACAATGAGCAGTTCTTC. As protein: CASIPTSSSYNEQFF. The rearrangement uses TRBV5-5 and TRBJ2-1; D remains unclear. CDR1 is SGHKS and CDR2 is YYEKEE in the germline V gene (reference sequence). Deletions cut 6 bases from V and 0 bases from J, with 13 bases between. CDR3 length: 15 residues.

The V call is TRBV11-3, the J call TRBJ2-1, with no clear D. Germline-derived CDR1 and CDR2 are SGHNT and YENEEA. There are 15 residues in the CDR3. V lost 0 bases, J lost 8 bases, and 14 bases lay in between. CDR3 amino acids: CASSLEWGFVDEQFF. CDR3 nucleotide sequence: TGTGCCAGCAGCTTAGAATGGGGTTTCGTGGATGAGCAGTTCTTC.

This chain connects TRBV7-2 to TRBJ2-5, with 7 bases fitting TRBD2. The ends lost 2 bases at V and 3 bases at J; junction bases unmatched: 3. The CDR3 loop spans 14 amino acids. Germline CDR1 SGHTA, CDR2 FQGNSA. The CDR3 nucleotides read TGTGCCAGCAGCTTACTTCGGGGGGAAGAGACCCAGTACTTC. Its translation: CASSLLRGEETQYF.

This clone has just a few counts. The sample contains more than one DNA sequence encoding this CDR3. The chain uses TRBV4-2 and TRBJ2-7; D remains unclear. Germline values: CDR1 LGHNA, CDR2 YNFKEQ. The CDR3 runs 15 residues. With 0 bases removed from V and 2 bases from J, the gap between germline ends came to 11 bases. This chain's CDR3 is CASSQDPGLTYEQYF. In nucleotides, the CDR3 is TGTGCCAGCAGCCAAGACCCCGGGCTGACCTACGAGCAGTACTTC.

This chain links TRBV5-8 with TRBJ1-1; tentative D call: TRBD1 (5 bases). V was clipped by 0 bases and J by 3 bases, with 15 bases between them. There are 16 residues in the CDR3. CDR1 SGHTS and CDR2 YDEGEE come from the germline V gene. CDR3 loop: CASSLVFGREDTEAFF. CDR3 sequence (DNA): TGTGCCAGCAGCTTGGTATTCGGCAGGGAGGACACTGAAGCTTTCTTT.

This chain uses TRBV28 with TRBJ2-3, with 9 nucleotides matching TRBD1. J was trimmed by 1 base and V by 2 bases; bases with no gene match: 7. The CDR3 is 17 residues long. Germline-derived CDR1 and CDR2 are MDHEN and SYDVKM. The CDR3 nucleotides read TGTGCCAGCAGTTTAGAAGTGACAGGGGGGGGCACAGATACGCAGTATTTT. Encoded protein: CASSLEVTGGGTDTQYF. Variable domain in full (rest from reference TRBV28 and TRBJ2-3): DVKVTQSSRYLVKRTGEKVFLECVQDMDHENMFWYRQDPGLGLRLIYFSYDVKMKEKGDIPEGYSVSREKKERFSLILESASTNQTSMYLCASSLEVTGGGTDTQYFGPGTRLTVL.

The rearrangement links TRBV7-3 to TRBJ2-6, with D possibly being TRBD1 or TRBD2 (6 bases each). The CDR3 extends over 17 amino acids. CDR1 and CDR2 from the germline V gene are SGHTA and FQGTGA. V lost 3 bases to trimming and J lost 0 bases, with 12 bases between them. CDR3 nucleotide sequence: TGTGCCAGCAGCTTGGCGGGACACTTCTCTGGGGCCAACGTCCTGACTTTC. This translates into CASSLAGHFSGANVLTF.

The CDR3 sequence is CASRTGGYTYEQYF. The CDR3, as DNA: TGTGCCAGCAGGACAGGGGGATATACCTACGAGCAGTACTTC. The V call is TRBV6-5, the J call TRBJ2-7; 9 bases match TRBD1. V was clipped by 6 bases and J by 2 bases; unmatched bases: 5. The V gene's germline CDR1 is MNHEY and CDR2 SVGAGI. The CDR3 is made up of 14 amino acids.

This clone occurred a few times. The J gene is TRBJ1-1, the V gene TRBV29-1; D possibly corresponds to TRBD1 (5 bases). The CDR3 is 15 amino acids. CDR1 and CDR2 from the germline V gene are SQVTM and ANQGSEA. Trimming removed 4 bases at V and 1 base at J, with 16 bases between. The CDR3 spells CSVGDHRKWNTEAFF. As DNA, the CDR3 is TGCAGCGTTGGGGACCACAGGAAATGGAACACTGAAGCTTTCTTT.

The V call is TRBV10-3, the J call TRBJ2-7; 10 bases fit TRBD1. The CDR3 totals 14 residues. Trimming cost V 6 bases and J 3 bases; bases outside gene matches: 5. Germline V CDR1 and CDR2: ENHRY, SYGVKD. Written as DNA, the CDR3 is TGTGCCATCAGAATGACAGGGGGCATCTACGAGCAGTACTTC. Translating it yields CAIRMTGGIYEQYF.

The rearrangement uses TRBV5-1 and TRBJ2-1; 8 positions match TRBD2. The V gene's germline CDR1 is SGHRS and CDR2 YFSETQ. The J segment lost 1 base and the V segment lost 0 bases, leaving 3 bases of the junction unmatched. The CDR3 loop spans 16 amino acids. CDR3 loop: CASSLEAGGSYNEQFF. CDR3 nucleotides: TGCGCCAGCAGCTTGGAGGCGGGAGGTTCCTACAATGAGCAGTTCTTC.

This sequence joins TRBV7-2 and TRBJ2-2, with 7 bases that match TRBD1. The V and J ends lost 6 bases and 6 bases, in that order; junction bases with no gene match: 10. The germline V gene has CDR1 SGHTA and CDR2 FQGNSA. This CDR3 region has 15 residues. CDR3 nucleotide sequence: TGTGCCAGCAGGCAGGCCGGGACAGTGCCCGGGGAGCTGTTTTTT. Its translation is CASRQAGTVPGELFF.

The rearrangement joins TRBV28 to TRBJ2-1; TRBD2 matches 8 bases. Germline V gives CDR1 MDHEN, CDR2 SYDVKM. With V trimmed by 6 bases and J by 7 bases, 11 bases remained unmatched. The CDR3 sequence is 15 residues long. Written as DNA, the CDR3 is TGTGCCAGCAGGCAAAGCGGACTAGCTCATAATGAGCAGTTCTTC. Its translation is CASRQSGLAHNEQFF. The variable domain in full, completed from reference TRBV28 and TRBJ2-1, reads DVKVTQSSRYLVKRTGEKVFLECVQDMDHENMFWYRQDPGLGLRLIYFSYDVKMKEKGDIPEGYSVSREKKERFSLILESASTNQTSMYLCASRQSGLAHNEQFFGPGTRLTVL.

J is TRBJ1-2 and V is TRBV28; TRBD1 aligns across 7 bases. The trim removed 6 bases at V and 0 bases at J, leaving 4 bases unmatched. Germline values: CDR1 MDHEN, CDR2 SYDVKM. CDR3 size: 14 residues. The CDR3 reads CASSPDRPNYGYTF. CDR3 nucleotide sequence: TGTGCCAGCAGCCCGGACAGGCCTAACTATGGCTACACCTTC.

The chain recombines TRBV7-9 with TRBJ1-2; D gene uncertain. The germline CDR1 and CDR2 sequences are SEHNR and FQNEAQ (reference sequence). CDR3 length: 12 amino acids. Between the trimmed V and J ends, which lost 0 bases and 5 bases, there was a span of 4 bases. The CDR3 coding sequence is TGTGCCAGCAGCTTAGCTGGGTATGGCTACACCTTC. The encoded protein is CASSLAGYGYTF.

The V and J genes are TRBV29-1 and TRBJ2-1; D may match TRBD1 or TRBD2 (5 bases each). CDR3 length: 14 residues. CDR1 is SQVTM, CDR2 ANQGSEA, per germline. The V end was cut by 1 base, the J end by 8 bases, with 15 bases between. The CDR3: CSVEGGMTVHEQFF. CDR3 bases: TGCAGCGTTGAAGGAGGGATGACAGTTCATGAGCAGTTCTTC.

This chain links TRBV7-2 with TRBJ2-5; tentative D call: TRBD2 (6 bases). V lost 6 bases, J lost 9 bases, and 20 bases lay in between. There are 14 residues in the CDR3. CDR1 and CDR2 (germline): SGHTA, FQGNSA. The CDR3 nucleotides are TGTGCCAGCAGACTCTTTCAGGGAGGAGTGGCCCAGTACTTC. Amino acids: CASRLFQGGVAQYF.

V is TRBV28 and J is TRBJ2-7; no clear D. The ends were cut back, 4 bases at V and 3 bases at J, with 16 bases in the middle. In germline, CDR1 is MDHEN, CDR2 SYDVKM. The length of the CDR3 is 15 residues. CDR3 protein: CASSSSFNEIYEQYF. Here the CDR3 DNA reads TGTGCCAGCAGTTCGAGTTTCAACGAGATCTACGAGCAGTACTTC.